The clone carrying this TCR beta chain was observed at least ten times. The record originates from a study of T cells in Graves' hyperthyroidism and ophthalmopathy. Germline V lookup: CDR1 DFQATT, CDR2 SNEGSKA (reference sequence). With V trimmed by 3 bases and J by 1 base, 7 bases remained unmatched. The CDR3 sequence is 15 residues long. The TCR beta CDR3 regions underwent amplification using RNA transcripts as the source. The study used the HTBI primer set for a first-round RT-PCR of the TCR CDR3. TCRdb itself ran the multiplex PCR reads through MiXCR, one entry per CDR3 protein. The sample shows 160,000 or so distinct CDR3 sequences, roughly 9.4% of them seen only once.

The sequence derives from a woman between 18 and 30 years old with Graves' hyperthyroidism that later progressed to Graves' ophthalmopathy. The source material was blood. The V and J genes are TRBV20-1 and TRBJ2-7; 9 bases agree with TRBD1. Here the CDR3 reads CSASGTGKQSYEQYF. The CDR3 coding sequence is TGCAGTGCTAGTGGGACAGGGAAACAGTCCTACGAGCAGTACTTC.